This TCR beta chain was sequenced during a study of breast tumors, draining lymph nodes, adjacent tissues listed by TCRdb under 2016. The study in broad terms: TCR beta repertoires were compared across tumor, adjacent nontumor tissue and axillary lymph nodes obtained from breast cancer patients. The study aimed to assess the relationships and possible T-cell exchange between tumor, surrounding tissue and draining lymph node repertoires in human breast cancer.

Its CDR3 holds 12 amino acids, cysteine through phenylalanine. The kept DNA is CDR3 alone, 36 bases in frame from the first base. Relative to germline, V is 4 bases shorter and J is 2 bases shorter, with 6 bases between their ends. As encoded in the germline V gene, CDR1 is SQVTM while CDR2 is ANQGSEA. This sample was sequenced with an Illumina HiSeq 2000. TCR beta chain libraries were generated through multiplex PCR amplification. High-throughput sequencing was used to analyze the amplified TCR beta chain products. TCRdb redid the processing of the public reads, applying fastp at Q25 and MiXCR, and retained in-frame beta chains. Identical CDR3 proteins give one entry, which carries the most common genes and DNA. The sample table shows 20,000 to 25,000 distinct CDR3 sequences, and about 60% are seen once. The top ten clones comprise around an eighth of the sample. On the study overall, not on this receptor specifically: The conclusion that tumor T cells originate in lymph nodes was framed as consistent with a hypothesis rather than directly demonstrated. Tumor and nontumor tissue repertoires were significantly more similar in luminal-like than in basal-like breast cancer. T-cell repertoire diversity in tumors was found to be lower than in lymph nodes but higher than in nontumor tissue, and preferential V and J gene usage was observed. The data were judged consistent with most tumor T cells deriving from the lymph node and then expanding within tumor tissue.

On this clonotype itself: Its antigen remains unidentified. No base quality information exists; no much larger clone differs at one position.

The material sequenced was breast tumor tissue. Recombination joined TRBV29-1 with TRBJ2-1; the D gene cannot be resolved reliably. The sequence came from a female donor with breast cancer. Some clones in this sample may be carry-over from other donors' samples. The CDR3 reads CSVVYTYNEQFF. The DNA sequence is TGCAGCGTTGTTTATACCTACAATGAGCAGTTCTTC.